This entry lists 26 T cell receptor beta chains sequenced from one sample in a study of Graves' ophthalmopathy and Graves' hyperthyroidism. Investigators amplified TCR beta CDR3 regions from RNA transcripts. First-round RT-PCR used HTBI primers; second-round multiplex PCR followed. A single record per CDR3 protein comes from TCRdb applying MiXCR to the multiplex PCR reads. The table lists roughly 500,000 distinct CDR3 sequences, 14% of them singletons. The sample taken for sequencing was blood. Receptor source: a woman aged 25-40 years with Graves' ophthalmopathy.

This clonotype was detected ten times or more. The rearrangement links TRBV27 to TRBJ2-7; 11 bases match TRBD1. Losses at the gene ends were 6 bases for V and 2 bases for J; bases not matched to a gene: 6. The CDR3 length is 15 residues. CDR1 and CDR2 from the germline V gene are MNHEY and SMNVEV (reference sequence). Written as DNA, the CDR3 is TGTGCCAGCAGGGAAGGGACAGGGGGACCCTACGAGCAGTACTTC. It translates to CASREGTGGPYEQYF.

This clonotype came up many times. CDR3 in DNA: TGCGCCAGCAGCTTGATGCAGAGAGGGTCAGAGACCCAGTACTTC. Protein sequence: CASSLMQRGSETQYF. V usage is TRBV5-1 and J usage is TRBJ2-5, with a tentative D call TRBD2 (5 bases). V dropped 1 base and J dropped 4 bases, with 14 bases sitting between them. This CDR3 spans 15 amino acids. Germline V gives CDR1 SGHRS, CDR2 YFSETQ.

This clonotype was counted ten times or more. The chain is built from TRBV7-8 and TRBJ2-5; 11 bases are a match to TRBD2. Germline assignment: CDR1 SGHVS and CDR2 FQNEAQ. The V gene end was trimmed by 5 bases and the J gene end by 4 bases; junction bases not matched to a gene: 12. The CDR3 is made up of 17 amino acids. The CDR3 is CASSHGTSGGRRETQYF. The CDR3 DNA reads as TGTGCCAGCAGCCACGGGACTAGCGGAGGGAGGCGAGAGACCCAGTACTTC.

For this clonotype: A much larger clone sits a single nucleotide away, making a read error possible. The chain recombines TRBV4-1 with TRBJ2-5; maybe TRBD2 (5 bases). Trimming left V 0 bases short and J 3 bases short, with 14 bases between. Germline V gives CDR1 MGHRA, CDR2 YSYEKL. The CDR3 is 16 amino acids. The CDR3 sequence: CASSQDGIGAEETQYF. CDR3 DNA: TGCGCCAGCAGCCAAGATGGAATCGGAGCGGAAGAGACCCAGTACTTC.

The gene calls are TRBV5-6 and TRBJ2-5; 8 bases are a match to TRBD1. Germline CDR1 SGHDT, CDR2 YYEEEE. The CDR3 loop spans 15 amino acids. With V trimmed by 4 bases and J by 5 bases, 10 bases remained unmatched. The CDR3 is CASSVGQGMMETQYF. As DNA, the CDR3 is TGTGCCAGCAGCGTTGGACAGGGAATGATGGAGACCCAGTACTTC. The full variable domain, its missing parts supplied by reference TRBV5-6 and TRBJ2-5, is DAGVTQSPTHLIKTRGQQVTLRCSPKSGHDTVSWYQQALGQGPQFIFQYYEEEERQRGNFPDRFSGHQFPNYSSELNVNALLLGDSALYLCASSVGQGMMETQYFGPGTRLLVL.

The chain recombines TRBV12-3 or TRBV12-4 with TRBJ2-7; 7 nucleotides line up with TRBD2. The CDR3 has 15 amino acids. Unmatched junction bases numbered 10, after V lost 3 bases and J lost 5 bases. CDR3: CASSFWSAGLHEQYF. The CDR3 DNA sequence: TGTGCCAGCAGTTTTTGGTCAGCGGGACTACACGAGCAGTACTTC.

The table lists this clonotype with many counts. The V call is TRBV12-3 or TRBV12-4, the J call TRBJ2-6; tentative D call: TRBD1 (6 bases). The length of the CDR3 is 18 residues. V lost 5 bases and J 3 bases, leaving 20 bases between the germline ends. Here the CDR3 DNA reads TGTGCCAGCAGTAGCCCTACAGGGCCTGGGGGTGGGGCCAACGTCCTGACTTTC. As protein: CASSSPTGPGGGANVLTF.

Many counts were recorded for this clonotype. This chain joins TRBV5-1 and TRBJ1-1; a weak D match, TRBD1 (5 bases). V lost 5 bases, J lost 3 bases, and 20 bases lay in between. The CDR3 length is 16 residues. CDR1 is SGHRS and CDR2 is YFSETQ in the germline V gene. CDR3 coding DNA: TGCGCCAGCAGTCAAGGGATTGACAGTGCGTACACTGAAGCTTTCTTT. This translates into CASSQGIDSAYTEAFF. Together with reference TRBV5-1 and TRBJ1-1, the CDR3 gives the full variable domain: KAGVTQTPRYLIKTRGQQVTLSCSPISGHRSVSWYQQTPGQGLQFLFEYFSETQRNKGNFPGRFSGRQFSNSRSEMNVSTLELGDSALYLCASSQGIDSAYTEAFFGQGTRLTVV.

This clonotype was recorded at least ten times. The V gene is TRBV18, the J gene TRBJ2-5; the D is unclear. The CDR3 is 14 residues long. Between the trimmed V and J ends, which lost 3 bases and 0 bases, there was a span of 8 bases. Per the germline V gene, CDR1 is KGHSH and CDR2 is LQKENI. The CDR3 DNA is TGTGCCAGCTCACCTCCCGGGTACCAAGAGACCCAGTACTTC. Translated: CASSPPGYQETQYF.

This clonotype was detected many times. The chain links TRBV24-1 to TRBJ2-5, with 10 bases aligning to TRBD1. Trimming at V came to 4 bases and at J to 6 bases, leaving 10 bases not matched to a gene. Germline-derived CDR1 and CDR2 are KGHDR and SFDVKD. The CDR3 sequence is 16 residues long. The CDR3 loop reads CATSDSDRGTLQTQYF. The CDR3 DNA is TGTGCCACCAGTGACTCGGACAGGGGGACCCTTCAGACCCAGTACTTC.

This clonotype was detected ten times or more. V and J are TRBV29-1 and TRBJ2-2; D gene unclear. There are 12 residues in the CDR3. Per germline, CDR1 SQVTM and CDR2 ANQGSEA. Trimming left V 5 bases short and J 4 bases short, with 8 bases between. The CDR3 region is CSVTTRTGELFF. CDR3 DNA sequence: TGCAGCGTTACCACTCGCACCGGGGAGCTGTTTTTT.

This clonotype was found many times. This chain joins TRBV28 and TRBJ2-5; 8 bases are shared with TRBD2. Germline V gene sequence: CDR1 MDHEN, CDR2 SYDVKM. The V gene end was trimmed by 5 bases and the J gene end by 4 bases; junction bases not matched to a gene: 12. This CDR3 contains 16 residues. CDR3: CASSPKSAGVRETQYF. The CDR3, as DNA: TGTGCCAGCAGTCCTAAGTCAGCGGGAGTTAGAGAGACCCAGTACTTC.

This clonotype was recorded at least ten times. This chain links TRBV28 with TRBJ2-2, with 11 bases matching TRBD1. V shed 2 bases, J shed 5 bases, and the junction held 4 bases outside the gene matches. Germline-derived CDR1 and CDR2 are MDHEN and SYDVKM. This CDR3 spans 16 amino acids. The CDR3 sequence: CASSLAGTGGTGELFF. The CDR3 DNA follows: TGTGCCAGCAGTTTAGCCGGGACAGGGGGAACCGGGGAGCTGTTTTTT.

This clonotype was observed at least ten times. This sequence joins TRBV20-1 and TRBJ2-5; D perhaps matches TRBD1 (6 bases). V dropped 3 bases and J dropped 3 bases, with 17 bases sitting between them. Germline CDR1 reads DFQATT; CDR2 reads SNEGSKA (reference sequence). The CDR3 spans 15 residues. This CDR3 reads CSARVGGGTKETQYF. The CDR3 DNA reads as TGCAGTGCTAGGGTTGGGGGCGGTACGAAAGAGACCCAGTACTTC.

This clonotype has at least ten counts. The rearrangement links TRBV24-1 to TRBJ1-5; no definite D call. The V gene's germline CDR1 is KGHDR and CDR2 SFDVKD. This CDR3 contains 14 residues. Trimming took off 4 bases at V and 0 bases at J, with 6 bases between the two ends. The CDR3 DNA reads TGTGCCACCAGTGAAATGTATAGCAATCAGCCCCAGCATTTT. Residues: CATSEMYSNQPQHF.

This clonotype was observed many times. The gene calls are TRBV6-5 and TRBJ2-2; 7 bases are shared with TRBD2. V was clipped by 4 bases and J by 7 bases; unmatched bases: 12. Germline V gene lookup returns CDR1 MNHEY and CDR2 SVGAGI. CDR3 size: 16 residues. The CDR3 here is CASSSSGGSSVGELFF. The CDR3 nucleotides are TGTGCCAGCAGTTCTTCTGGCGGGAGCTCGGTCGGGGAGCTGTTTTTT.

This clonotype was picked up many times. The V and J genes are TRBV6-7 and TRBJ1-3, with D uncertain. Being an ORF, TRBV6-7 has a function that is uncertain. Trimming pared 0 bases from V and 0 bases from J, leaving 15 bases between. CDR3 size: 18 residues. Here the CDR3 reads CASSYSKYGHHSGNTIYF. The CDR3 DNA reads TGTGCCAGCAGTTACTCCAAGTACGGGCACCACTCTGGAAACACCATATATTTT.

A word on this clonotype: At one end the junction does not follow the germline gene, possibly because of a read error. V is TRBV10-3 and J is TRBJ2-5, with D unresolved. CDR3 length: 13 residues. CDR1 is ENHRY, CDR2 SYGVKD, per germline. CDR3 in DNA: TGTGTCATCAGTGAGTCTAACCAAGAGACCCAGTACTTC. This gives the protein CVISESNQETQYF.

This clonotype was recorded at least ten times. The rearrangement uses TRBV4-2 and TRBJ1-1; D is undetermined. CDR1 and CDR2 (germline): LGHNA, YNFKEQ. V was shortened by 0 bases and J by 2 bases, with 10 bases between the two germline ends. This CDR3 has 15 residues. In DNA, the CDR3 is TGTGCCAGCAGCCAAGAGTTTATGTTAAACACTGAAGCTTTCTTT. This encodes CASSQEFMLNTEAFF.

This clonotype was seen at least ten times. The chain employs TRBV12-3 or TRBV12-4 and TRBJ1-1; D is possibly TRBD1 (5 bases). Trimming removed 1 base from V and 1 base from J, with 13 bases in between. CDR3 size: 16 residues. Here the CDR3 DNA reads TGTGCCAGCAGTTTAGGACCCCAGGGCAGGAACACTGAAGCTTTCTTT. It codes for CASSLGPQGRNTEAFF.

This clonotype came up many times. The rearrangement joins TRBV10-3 to TRBJ1-2, with TRBD1 matching over 10 bases. This CDR3 region has 16 residues. Germline trimming cut 8 bases from V and 2 bases from J; bases unmatched to any gene: 11. Germline CDR1 reads ENHRY; CDR2 reads SYGVKD. CDR3 sequence reads: CAIRPGQGLPNYGYTF. CDR3 nucleotides: TGTGCCATCCGCCCGGGACAGGGGTTACCGAACTATGGCTACACCTTC.

This clonotype was picked up many times. The rearrangement links TRBV7-6 to TRBJ1-5, with 7 positions matching TRBD1. J was trimmed by 3 bases and V by 0 bases; bases with no gene match: 2. The CDR3 covers 15 residues. CDR1 SGHVS and CDR2 FNYEAQ come from the germline V gene. The CDR3 DNA reads TGTGCCAGCAGCTTAGCACAGGGGATCAATCAGCCCCAGCATTTT. Translation gives CASSLAQGINQPQHF.

This chain uses TRBV9 with TRBJ2-5; possibly TRBD1 for D (5 bases). Looked up from germline, CDR1 is SGDLS and CDR2 is YYNGEE. This CDR3 spans 15 amino acids. Between the trimmed V and J ends, which lost 3 bases and 2 bases, there was a span of 14 bases. The DNA of the CDR3 is TGTGCCAGCAGCGGAACAAGGGGCTGGCAAGAGACCCAGTACTTC. This encodes CASSGTRGWQETQYF.

This clonotype has ten or more counts. The CDR3 region has the DNA TGTGCCAGCAGTCCTGATACTACGATGAACACTGAAGCTTTCTTT. Translation: CASSPDTTMNTEAFF. The genes are TRBV12-3 or TRBV12-4 and TRBJ1-1; D gene ambiguous. The CDR3 runs to 15 residues. V was pared by 5 bases and J by 0 bases, with 13 bases between.

This clonotype was observed many times. This chain connects TRBV19 to TRBJ2-7, with unresolved D. V was trimmed by 3 bases and J by 7 bases, leaving 16 bases between them. Per the germline V gene, CDR1 is LNHDA and CDR2 is SQIVND (reference sequence). CDR3 length: 14 amino acids. The CDR3 region is CASSISERSSEQYF. CDR3 DNA sequence: TGTGCCAGTAGTATCTCGGAGAGGAGCTCGGAGCAGTACTTC.

This clonotype was picked up many times. The genes are TRBV6-1 and TRBJ1-2; D might be TRBD1 (6 bases). This CDR3 has 15 residues. The V and J ends lost 1 base and 2 bases respectively, with 11 bases between them. CDR1 is MNHNS and CDR2 is SASEGT in the germline V gene. The CDR3 loop is CASSEGWTANYGYTF. CDR3 DNA: TGTGCCAGCAGTGAAGGGTGGACAGCGAACTATGGCTACACCTTC.